Listed below are T cell receptor beta chains from one sample, sequenced in a study of CD8 T cells in ankylosing spondylitis. Each CDR3 protein gets one entry after TCRdb re-called the 5' RACE reads with MiXCR. This table holds a few hundred thousand distinct CDR3 sequences, 10% to 13% found once. The sequenced sample was blood, either unsorted or a sorted T cell fraction (not recorded which). These receptors came from a male donor with ankylosing spondylitis or in good health (not recorded which). Each CDR3 is given with its conserved first and last residue. The order of the fields is clone size, CDR3 length, V gene, D gene, J gene, CDR3 protein, CDR3 DNA. D genes are given only for firm matches. Expanded clones get a size class; other rows say once, few or many, or leave the size out.

many	14	TRBV10-3	TRBD1	TRBJ2-5	CAISEQGAVETQYF	TGTGCCATCAGCGAACAGGGGGCGGTGGAGACCCAGTACTTC
many	15	TRBV9	.	TRBJ2-1	CASSVIPRGADEQFF	TGTGCCAGCAGCGTAATCCCCAGGGGGGCCGATGAGCAGTTCTTC
few	19	TRBV6-2/TRBV6-3	.	TRBJ1-5	CASSYSTMTPNYSNQPQHF	TGTGCCAGCAGTTACTCGACGATGACCCCAAACTATAGCAATCAGCCCCAGCATTTT
few	14	TRBV7-3	.	TRBJ2-7	CASSLALGNYEQYF	TGTGCCAGCAGCTTAGCGTTAGGAAACTACGAGCAGTACTTC
many	17	TRBV25-1	.	TRBJ2-3	CASSEEGVFGGPDTQYF	TGTGCCAGCAGTGAAGAGGGGGTCTTCGGGGGGCCAGATACGCAGTATTTT
many	15	TRBV12-3/TRBV12-4	.	TRBJ1-6	CASSLRDPANSPLHF	TGTGCCAGCAGTCTCCGGGACCCGGCTAACTCACCCCTCCACTTT
many	16	TRBV5-1	.	TRBJ1-5	CASSLAPTGFGQPQHF	TGCGCCAGCAGCTTGGCCCCCACAGGGTTTGGTCAGCCCCAGCATTTT
many	16	TRBV7-2	TRBD2	TRBJ2-5	CASSSSFLADQETQYF	TGTGCCAGCAGCTCGTCCTTCCTAGCGGACCAAGAGACCCAGTACTTC
many	16	TRBV3-1	.	TRBJ1-5	CASSQARAAGNQPQHF	TGTGCCAGCAGCCAAGCAAGGGCGGCCGGCAATCAGCCCCAGCATTTT
many	16	TRBV5-1	TRBD2	TRBJ2-3	CASSLARPSGGDTQYF	TGCGCCAGCAGCTTAGCTCGCCCTAGCGGGGGTGATACGCAGTATTTT
.	18	TRBV20-1	TRBD2	TRBJ2-5	CSARDLIGIAGDGETQSF	TGCAGTGCTAGAGATCTCATCGGGATAGCGGGGGACGGTGAGACCCAGTCCTTC
many	16	TRBV5-1	.	TRBJ2-2	CASSLAGVGNTEELFF	TGCGCCAGCAGCTTGGCCGGAGTAGGGAACACCGAGGAGCTGTTTTTT
many	14	TRBV20-1	TRBD1	TRBJ2-3	CTTLGTGGTDTQYF	TGCACCACCTTAGGGACAGGGGGCACAGATACGCAGTATTTT
many	16	TRBV7-3	.	TRBJ2-1	CASSLMAASAYNEQFF	TGTGCCAGCAGCTTAATGGCGGCGTCTGCCTACAATGAGCAGTTCTTC
many	15	TRBV28	TRBD1	TRBJ2-5	CASTDATAGGETQYF	TGTGCCAGCACCGATGCGACGGCAGGGGGCGAGACCCAGTACTTC
many	14	TRBV25-1	.	TRBJ2-2	CASSDSRKTGELFF	TGTGCCAGCAGTGATTCTCGGAAGACCGGGGAGCTGTTTTTT
many	18	TRBV24-1	TRBD2	TRBJ2-1	CATGMAGFAGGSYNEQFF	TGTGCCACCGGGATGGCGGGTTTTGCGGGGGGCTCCTACAATGAGCAGTTCTTC
.	13	TRBV5-1	.	TRBJ1-1	CASQDIQGTEAFF	TGCGCCAGCCAGGATATACAGGGTACTGAAGCTTTCTTT
.	15	TRBV24-1	TRBD2	TRBJ2-1	CATGASGGDYNEQFF	TGTGCCACCGGGGCTAGCGGGGGAGACTACAATGAGCAGTTCTTC
few	15	TRBV19	.	TRBJ1-4	CASSTNTGLNEKLFF	TGTGCCAGTAGTACGAACACTGGCCTTAATGAAAAACTGTTTTTT
many	16	TRBV5-1	.	TRBJ2-1	CASSSGGGQGYNEQFF	TGCGCCAGCAGCTCGGGAGGGGGACAGGGCTACAATGAGCAGTTCTTC
many	15	TRBV6-5	TRBD1	TRBJ1-1	CASSYAGQVSTEAFF	TGTGCCAGCAGTTACGCCGGACAGGTCTCCACTGAAGCTTTCTTT
many	14	TRBV29-1	.	TRBJ2-7	CSVEVDSGTYEQYF	TGCAGCGTTGAAGTGGACAGCGGGACCTACGAGCAGTACTTC
few	15	TRBV7-9	.	TRBJ2-4	CASSLDNRDPNIQYF	TGTGCCAGCAGCCTCGACAACCGGGACCCAAACATTCAGTACTTC
.	15	TRBV27	TRBD2	TRBJ2-2	CASVRLGTNAGELFF	TGTGCCAGCGTACGGTTGGGGACTAACGCCGGGGAGCTGTTTTTT
many	13	TRBV10-3	TRBD1	TRBJ2-7	CAISNTGGYEQYF	TGTGCCATCAGCAACACAGGGGGGTACGAGCAGTACTTC
.	14	TRBV7-8	.	TRBJ1-1	CASSLAQGWTEAFF	TGTGCCAGCAGCTTAGCTCAGGGGTGGACTGAAGCTTTCTTT
once	16	TRBV7-9	TRBD1	TRBJ2-1	CASSLERTGSHNEQIF	TGTGCCAGCAGCTTAGAGAGGACAGGGTCGCACAATGAGCAGATCTTC
few	11	TRBV29-1	.	TRBJ2-1	CSVETGNEQFF	TGCAGCGTTGAAACCGGGAATGAGCAGTTCTTC
.	17	TRBV12-3/TRBV12-4	TRBD2	TRBJ2-1	CACSPSSGAGGNHEQFF	TGTGCCTGCAGTCCCTCGAGTGGAGCGGGGGGCAACCATGAGCAGTTCTTC
few	15	TRBV12-3/TRBV12-4	TRBD1	TRBJ1-6	CASTPRTGDNSPLHF	TGTGCCAGCACCCCCAGGACAGGAGATAATTCACCCCTCCACTTT
many	15	TRBV12-3/TRBV12-4	TRBD1	TRBJ2-3	CASSFFRGSHDTQYF	TGTGCCAGCAGTTTTTTCAGGGGGTCCCATGATACGCAGTATTTT
many	11	TRBV20-1	TRBD1	TRBJ1-2	CSARGQEGYTF	TGCAGTGCTAGGGGACAGGAGGGCTACACCTTC
many	11	TRBV10-3	.	TRBJ2-7	CAISDEGEADF	TGTGCCATCAGTGACGAGGGGGAGGCGGACTTC
few	14	TRBV4-2	.	TRBJ2-2	CASSQVSNTGELFF	TGTGCCAGCAGCCAAGTCTCAAACACCGGGGAGCTGTTTTTT
many	13	TRBV11-2	.	TRBJ1-5	CASSLSSHQPQHF	TGTGCCAGCAGCTTAAGTTCTCATCAGCCCCAGCATTTT
few	13	TRBV7-2	.	TRBJ2-5	CASSRLVRATQYF	TGTGCCAGCAGCCGACTAGTGAGGGCGACCCAGTACTTC
few	15	TRBV7-3	TRBD1	TRBJ2-2	CASSLGTGVTGELFF	TGTGCCAGCAGCTTAGGGACAGGGGTCACCGGGGAGCTGTTTTTT
.	16	TRBV7-9	.	TRBJ2-1	CASSPIWGTSYNEQFF	TGTGCCAGCAGCCCCATTTGGGGGACCTCCTACAATGAGCAGTTCTTC
many	12	TRBV5-5	.	TRBJ2-2	CASSFWTGELFF	TGTGCCAGCAGCTTTTGGACCGGGGAGCTGTTTTTT
many	15	TRBV7-8	TRBD1	TRBJ2-7	CASSPQPGQAYEQYF	TGTGCCAGCAGCCCTCAACCAGGACAGGCCTACGAGCAGTACTTC
many	13	TRBV7-3	.	TRBJ2-2	CASSPPRTGELFF	TGTGCCAGCAGCCCCCCCCGGACCGGGGAGCTGTTTTTT
many	12	TRBV7-9	.	TRBJ1-4	CASSRSDEKLFF	TGTGCCAGCAGCCGCTCGGATGAAAAACTGTTTTTT
.	14	TRBV7-2	.	TRBJ1-1	CASSSAPRDPEAFF	TGTGCCAGCAGCTCGGCCCCCCGGGACCCTGAAGCTTTCTTT
many	15	TRBV7-3	.	TRBJ2-7	CASSFSPDSSYEQYF	TGTGCCAGCAGCTTCTCCCCTGACAGTTCCTACGAGCAGTACTTC
.	15	TRBV7-3	TRBD1	TRBJ2-2	CASSGQGVNTGELFF	TGTGCCAGCAGCGGACAGGGAGTGAACACCGGGGAGCTGTTTTTT
many	14	TRBV7-2	.	TRBJ1-2	CASRLQGSDYGYTF	TGTGCCAGCAGACTACAGGGTTCTGACTATGGCTACACCTTC
many	14	TRBV20-1	.	TRBJ2-1	CSAREGAPYNEQFF	TGCAGTGCTAGAGAGGGGGCCCCATACAATGAGCAGTTCTTC
many	15	TRBV5-1	TRBD1	TRBJ2-1	CASSLRTGHENEQFF	TGCGCCAGCAGCTTGCGGACAGGACACGAGAATGAGCAGTTCTTC
few	15	TRBV20-1	.	TRBJ2-5	CSARDPGGGGETQYF	TGCAGTGCTAGAGATCCGGGCGGAGGAGGAGAGACCCAGTACTTC
few	16	TRBV28	.	TRBJ1-5	CASRLTGIVGNQPQHF	TGTGCCAGCAGATTAACAGGGATCGTCGGCAATCAGCCCCAGCATTTT
many	16	TRBV7-8	TRBD1	TRBJ1-1	CASSLAIGTENTEAFF	TGTGCCAGCAGCTTAGCTATTGGGACAGAGAACACTGAAGCTTTCTTT